Listed below are T cell receptor beta chains from one sample, sequenced in a study of cytomegalovirus exposure and HLA in healthy donors. Assay used: immunoSEQ multiplex PCR; TCRdb lists only in-frame clones, some missing. Seen here are 150,000 to 200,000 clones, about 80% observed once, and the top ten hold about 9.7%. The sample taken for sequencing was PBMCs. The receptors originated from a man aged 18 to 30 in good health and CMV-seropositive. CDR3s include the opening cysteine and the closing phenylalanine or tryptophan. Fields, in order: clone size, D gene, J gene, V gene, CDR3 DNA, CDR3 protein. A D gene is named only where the DNA matches it firmly. Rows may omit the clone size; those that give it use once, few, many or a size class.

clone_size: few; d_call: .; j_call: TRBJ1-4; v_call: TRBV7-9; cdr3_nt: TGTGCCAGCAGCTACTCCCTCGGTGAGTCCGGAAAACTGTTTTTT; cdr3_aa: CASSYSLGESGKLFF
clone_size: .; d_call: .; j_call: TRBJ1-2; v_call: TRBV7-2; cdr3_nt: TGTGCCAGCAGCTTAGTTCGGGACGGGAGTGGCTACACCTTC; cdr3_aa: CASSLVRDGSGYTF
clone_size: .; d_call: .; j_call: TRBJ2-1; v_call: TRBV4-1; cdr3_nt: TGCGCCAGCAGCCAAGTCGGCCCGGGGGTGGATGAGCAGTTCTTC; cdr3_aa: CASSQVGPGVDEQFF
clone_size: .; d_call: .; j_call: TRBJ1-1; v_call: TRBV5-6; cdr3_nt: TGTGCCAGCAGCTCGCACAGACCTGAAGCTTTCTTT; cdr3_aa: CASSSHRPEAFF
clone_size: .; d_call: TRBD1; j_call: TRBJ2-7; v_call: TRBV6-5; cdr3_nt: TGTGCCAGCAGAGCCGGGACAGGGCTTTCCTACGAGCAGTACTTC; cdr3_aa: CASRAGTGLSYEQYF
clone_size: few; d_call: TRBD1; j_call: TRBJ1-5; v_call: TRBV15; cdr3_nt: TGTGCCACCAGCAGAGGACAGGGTAGCAATCAGCCCCAGCATTTT; cdr3_aa: CATSRGQGSNQPQHF
clone_size: .; d_call: .; j_call: TRBJ1-4; v_call: TRBV10-3; cdr3_nt: TGTGCCACCCGGGACATTAATGAAAAACTGTTTTTT; cdr3_aa: CATRDINEKLFF
clone_size: once; d_call: .; j_call: TRBJ2-3; v_call: TRBV28; cdr3_nt: TGTGCCAGCAGAGGACACCTTAGCACAGATACGCAGTATTTT; cdr3_aa: CASRGHLSTDTQYF
clone_size: .; d_call: .; j_call: TRBJ1-2; v_call: TRBV7-6; cdr3_nt: TGTGCCAGCAGCTTGCTTGGGACAACCAACTATGGCTACACCTTC; cdr3_aa: CASSLLGTTNYGYTF
clone_size: .; d_call: .; j_call: TRBJ2-5; v_call: TRBV7-7; cdr3_nt: TGTGCCAGCAGCTATCGGGGGAGCCAAGAGACCCAGTACTTC; cdr3_aa: CASSYRGSQETQYF
clone_size: .; d_call: TRBD1; j_call: TRBJ1-2; v_call: TRBV4-1; cdr3_nt: TGCGCCAGCAGCCAAGAGCCGCGACAGGGGGTCTATGGCTACACCTTC; cdr3_aa: CASSQEPRQGVYGYTF
clone_size: once; d_call: TRBD1; j_call: TRBJ1-5; v_call: TRBV19; cdr3_nt: TGTGCCAGTAGTAAAACAGGGGAGAGCAATCAGCCCCAGCATTTT; cdr3_aa: CASSKTGESNQPQHF
clone_size: .; d_call: .; j_call: TRBJ2-1; v_call: TRBV12-5; cdr3_nt: TGTGCTAGTGGTTTGGAGATACCAGTGGGGGGAAACAATGAGCAGTTCTTC; cdr3_aa: CASGLEIPVGGNNEQFF
clone_size: .; d_call: .; j_call: TRBJ1-5; v_call: TRBV7-8; cdr3_nt: TGTGCCAGCAGCTTCGGGGGGAATAGCAATCAGCCCCAGCATTTT; cdr3_aa: CASSFGGNSNQPQHF
clone_size: .; d_call: .; j_call: TRBJ1-1; v_call: TRBV19; cdr3_nt: TGTGCCAGTAGTATAGGCAGGGGATCTGAAGCTTTCTTT; cdr3_aa: CASSIGRGSEAFF
clone_size: once; d_call: .; j_call: TRBJ1-4; v_call: TRBV30; cdr3_nt: TGTGCCTGGAGCGCCGGGCGGGGGGTCGGTGAAAAACTGTTTTTT; cdr3_aa: CAWSAGRGVGEKLFF
clone_size: .; d_call: .; j_call: TRBJ2-7; v_call: TRBV4-1; cdr3_nt: TGCGCCAGCAGCCATGATCGACAGGAGCTCTACGAGCAGTACTTC; cdr3_aa: CASSHDRQELYEQYF
clone_size: .; d_call: TRBD1; j_call: TRBJ2-1; v_call: TRBV4-3; cdr3_nt: TGCGCCAGCAGCCCAGAACCGGGACAGGTTCTGGATGAGCAGTTCTTC; cdr3_aa: CASSPEPGQVLDEQFF
clone_size: .; d_call: .; j_call: TRBJ1-2; v_call: TRBV7-2; cdr3_nt: TGTGCCAGCAGCTCCCCGTCTAGAGTAGGCTACACCTTC; cdr3_aa: CASSSPSRVGYTF